The text below deals with one T cell receptor (beta chain). The CDR3 contains 16 residues. The junction had 7 bases not matched to a gene; V was cut back by 1 base and J by 7 bases. Germline V lookup: CDR1 SGHTA, CDR2 FQGNSA. The sample is drawn from a study of blood T cell repertoires in COVID-19. Study in general: COVID-19 samples from acute and convalescent phases originated in the United States, Italy and Spain. In each case, the material was cDNA or gDNA derived from T cells, B-cell-depleted T cells, or PBMCs.

Source study methods: Amplification with reference gene primers provided the estimates of nucleated cell counts. Generated by immunoSEQ multiplex PCR, the TCRdb table keeps only in-frame clones and is missing some. That table furnishes V, J and clone size, whereas the DNA furnished D and trimming. The sample comprises some 200,000 clones, roughly 76% of which are singletons, and around 8.9% rests with the top ten. The clonotype comes from a woman aged 45-60 years with active or convalescent COVID-19. This rearrangement joins TRBV7-2 to TRBJ2-1, with TRBD2 matching over 10 bases. The sequencing sample was made of peripheral blood. The CDR3 loop is CASSLVSGRSANEQFF. The CDR3, as DNA: TGTGCCAGCAGCTTAGTTAGCGGGAGGTCGGCGAATGAGCAGTTCTTC.